Only one count was recorded for the clone carrying this TCR beta chain. As yet, its antigen is unknown. This specimen comes from a study of OX40 agonist ivuxolimab in advanced cancers. Background on the study: Those treated in dose escalation had hepatocellular carcinoma, melanoma, renal cell cancer or head and neck cancer.

The timepoints at which blood was sampled were baseline, cycle 4 day 1, and cycle 7 day 1. Whole-study findings and limits: Within 6 weeks, CD4+ and CD8+ blood T cells expanded clonally at 0.1 to 3.0 mg/kg. Normalized T-cell clonal expansion was also low in a subset of nonresponders.

Sequencing was performed with immunoSEQ multiplex PCR; in TCRdb, only in-frame clones are kept and a portion is missing. The table records 100,000 or so clones, 91% of them present only once. The V gene lost 4 bases and the J gene lost 0 bases, with 16 bases spanning the gap. The CDR3 runs 17 residues. The germline gives CDR1 MGHRA, CDR2 YSYEKL. The sequencing here drew on CD4+ or CD8+ T cells sorted from blood, taken in a trial of the OX40 agonist ivuxolimab. The receptor was isolated from an adult with an advanced solid tumor such as melanoma, head and neck, liver or kidney cancer. The chain recombines TRBV4-1 with TRBJ2-1; no clear D gene. This CDR3 is CASSRRLQKSSYNEQFF. The CDR3 bases are TGCGCCAGCAGCCGCCGGCTACAGAAGAGCTCCTACAATGAGCAGTTCTTC.